This record covers a single T cell receptor (beta chain). Its antigen is undetermined. These data belong to a study of T cell repertoires in cytomegalovirus infection. Study-wide context: Selection of CMV epitopes for the study included recently identified HLA-C-restricted and well-studied HLA-B-restricted ones. It was the public TCR beta signatures that indicated both CMV infection and matching HLA type. Study conclusions and caveats: What dominated the ex vivo response were HLA-C-restricted CMV-specific TCR beta clonotypes. The study identified carriers of CMV plus the relevant HLA from cumulative public TCR beta family frequency.

TCRdb re-analysed the reads in MiXCR, keeping a single row per CDR3 protein. The table records over 95,000 distinct CDR3 sequences, roughly 31% of them present only once. Sequenced here: CD8+ T cells from cultured PBMCs, sampled from culture after CMV antigen stimulation. The TCR sequence derives from a human donor in good health (CMV status not recorded). Some clones in this sample may be carry-over from other donors' samples.

In DNA form, the CDR3 reads TGTGCCAGCAGCATGGGGACAGTCTTCGCAGGGGCCAACGTCCTGACTTTC. Translated, it gives CASSMGTVFAGANVLTF. The rearrangement uses TRBV5-6 and TRBJ2-6, with 7 bases identical to TRBD1. The J segment lost 4 bases and the V segment lost 4 bases, leaving 11 bases of the junction unmatched. The CDR3 totals 17 residues. CDR1 is SGHDT, CDR2 YYEEEE, per germline.